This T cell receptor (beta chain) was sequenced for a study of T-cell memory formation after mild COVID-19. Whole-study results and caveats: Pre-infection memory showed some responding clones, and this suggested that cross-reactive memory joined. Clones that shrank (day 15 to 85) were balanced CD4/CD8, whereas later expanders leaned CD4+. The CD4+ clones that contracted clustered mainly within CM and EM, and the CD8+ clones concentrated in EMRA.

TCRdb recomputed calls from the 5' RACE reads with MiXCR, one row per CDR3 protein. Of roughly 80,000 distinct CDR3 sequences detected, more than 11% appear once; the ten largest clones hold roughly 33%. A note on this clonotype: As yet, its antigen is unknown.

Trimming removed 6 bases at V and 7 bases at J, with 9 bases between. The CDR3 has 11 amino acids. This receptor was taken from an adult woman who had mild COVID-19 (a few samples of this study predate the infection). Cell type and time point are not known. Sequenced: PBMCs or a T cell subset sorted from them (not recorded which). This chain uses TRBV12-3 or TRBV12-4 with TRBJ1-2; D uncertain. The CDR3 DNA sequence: TGTGCCAGCAGGACCCTCGCTGGCTACACCTTC. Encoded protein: CASRTLAGYTF.